This T cell receptor (beta chain) was sequenced in a study of blood T cell repertoires in COVID-19. The wider study: Acute and convalescent COVID-19 specimens originated in the United States, Italy and Spain. Sample material is recorded as cDNA or gDNA derived from T cells, B-cell-depleted T cells, or PBMCs.

Per the original methods: Amplification of reference gene primers was used by the study to estimate nucleated cell counts. Measured with immunoSEQ multiplex PCR; TCRdb has only the in-frame clones, and not every one. The V and J calls and clone size come from that table; D and trimming were worked out from the DNA. In the table there are 100,000 to 150,000 clones, around 82% of which are singletons. Trimming took 5 bases from V and 4 from J, leaving 13 bases between them. Germline V gene lookup returns CDR1 SGHVS and CDR2 FNYEAQ. The CDR3 sequence is 14 residues long. V is TRBV7-6 and J is TRBJ2-3; possible D gene TRBD2, 6 bases. This TCR was recovered from a man in his sixties with acute or convalescent COVID-19. Input material: peripheral blood. CDR3 region: CASSDRGEADTQYF. The CDR3 DNA reads TGTGCCAGCAGCGACCGAGGGGAGGCAGATACGCAGTATTTT.